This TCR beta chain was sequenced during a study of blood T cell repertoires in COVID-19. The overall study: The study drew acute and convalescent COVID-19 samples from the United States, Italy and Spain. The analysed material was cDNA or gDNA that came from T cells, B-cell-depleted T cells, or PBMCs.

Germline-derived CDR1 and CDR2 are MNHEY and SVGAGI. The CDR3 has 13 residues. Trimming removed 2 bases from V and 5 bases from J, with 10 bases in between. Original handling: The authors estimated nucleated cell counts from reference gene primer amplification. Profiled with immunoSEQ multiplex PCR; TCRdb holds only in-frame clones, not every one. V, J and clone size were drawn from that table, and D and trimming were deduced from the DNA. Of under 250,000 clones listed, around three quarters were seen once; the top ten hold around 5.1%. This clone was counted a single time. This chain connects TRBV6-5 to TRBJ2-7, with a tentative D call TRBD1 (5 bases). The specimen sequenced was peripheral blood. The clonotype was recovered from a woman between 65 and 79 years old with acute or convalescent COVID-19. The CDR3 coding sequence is TGTGCCAGCAGTTACACAGACAGTAACGAGCAGTACTTC. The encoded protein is CASSYTDSNEQYF.